The 21 T cell receptor beta chains in this list originate from one sample, sequenced in a study of cytomegalovirus exposure and HLA in healthy donors (dated by TCRdb to about 2017). To prepare the library, the immunoSEQ multiplex PCR assay was applied. A mixture of 60 forward primers for TCR Vbeta segments and 13 reverse primers for TCR Jbeta segments was used in the multiplex PCR. This immuneACCESS table, as held by TCRdb, lists in-frame sequences with V and J called but not all clones. Of the missing ones, under half trace to an unresolved V gene in checked studies; the others have no known cause. This sample has more than 95,000 clones in its table, and approximately 87% of those were observed once. The ten largest clonotypes hold around 20% of the sample. Specimen: PBMCs. The receptors here all came from a man younger than 30 in good health and CMV-seropositive.

The rearrangement joins TRBV7-9 to TRBJ2-2, with 8 nucleotides matching TRBD1. The CDR3 sequence is 14 residues long. Germline loops: CDR1 SEHNR, CDR2 FQNEAQ (reference sequence). V was clipped by 4 bases and J by 5 bases; unmatched bases: 3. Here the CDR3 reads CASSSGQGTGELFF. Here the CDR3 DNA reads TGTGCCAGCAGCTCAGGACAGGGAACCGGGGAGCTGTTTTTT.

Turning to this clone: The junction departs from the called germline gene at one end, perhaps through a read error. This sequence joins TRBV27 and TRBJ2-3, with a possible D match to TRBD2 (6 bases). The CDR3 covers 12 residues. Germline-derived CDR1 and CDR2 are MNHEY and SMNVEV (reference sequence). CDR3 loop: CASSSDYRGPDF. DNA for the CDR3: TGTGCCAGCTCCTCGGACTACCGTGGTCCGGATTTT.

The chain recombines TRBV5-8 with TRBJ1-4; TRBD1 aligns across 12 bases. V shed 3 bases, J shed 8 bases, and the junction held 14 bases outside the gene matches. The CDR3 spans 18 residues. From germline, CDR1 is SGHTS and CDR2 YDEGEE. This chain's CDR3 is CASSSFGTGGARLEKLFF. CDR3 DNA: TGTGCCAGCAGCTCCTTCGGGACAGGGGGCGCCCGGTTGGAAAAACTGTTTTTT.

This chain links TRBV28 with TRBJ2-7; TRBD2 matches 8 bases. With V trimmed by 6 bases and J by 3 bases, 4 bases remained unmatched. This CDR3 spans 13 amino acids. CDR1 and CDR2 from the germline V gene are MDHEN and SYDVKM. CDR3 loop: CASRPAGDYEQYF. The DNA for the CDR3 is TGTGCCAGCAGACCAGCGGGGGACTACGAGCAGTACTTC.

In DNA form, the CDR3 reads TGTGCCAGCAGTTTTGCGGGGGAGCTGTTTTTT. Its translation: CASSFAGELFF. The chain recombines TRBV27 with TRBJ2-2; D is unclear. Deletions cut 3 bases from V and 8 bases from J, with 4 bases between. The CDR3 loop spans 11 amino acids. Germline V gene lookup returns CDR1 MNHEY and CDR2 SMNVEV (reference sequence).

The J gene is TRBJ1-5, the V gene TRBV4-1; D call uncertain. The CDR3 is 12 amino acids. V lost 0 bases, J lost 11 bases, and 8 bases lay in between. In germline, CDR1 is MGHRA, CDR2 YSYEKL. The CDR3 region is CASSQDRETQHF. The CDR3 nucleotides are TGCGCCAGCAGCCAAGATCGGGAGACCCAGCATTTT.

This sequence joins TRBV25-1 and TRBJ2-7, with D perhaps TRBD1 (6 bases). The CDR3 has 15 amino acids. Germline-derived CDR1 and CDR2 are MGHDK and SYGVNS. V lost 6 bases, J lost 0 bases, and 15 bases lay in between. The CDR3 coding sequence is TGTGCCAGCAGCAACCGGGACACCCACTCCTACGAGCAGTACTTC. Residues: CASSNRDTHSYEQYF.

The chain recombines TRBV5-4 with TRBJ1-1, with TRBD1 matching over 12 bases. CDR1 is SGHNT, CDR2 YYREEE, per germline (reference sequence). V lost 4 bases, J lost 5 bases, and 9 bases stayed unmatched. The CDR3 has 16 residues. CDR3 bases: TGTGCCAGCAGCACCCGGGACAGGGGGCGCGAAACTGAAGCTTTCTTT. It yields the protein CASSTRDRGRETEAFF.

CDR3 amino acids: CASTDRLTSSYNEQFF. In DNA, the CDR3 is TGTGCCAGCACCGACCGACTGACGAGCTCCTACAATGAGCAGTTCTTC. This chain uses TRBV5-5 with TRBJ2-1; D is unresolved. Germline V gene data show CDR1 as SGHKS and CDR2 as YYEKEE (reference sequence). This CDR3 has 16 amino acids. Between the trimmed V and J ends, which lost 6 bases and 0 bases, there was a span of 16 bases.

The chain combines TRBV10-2 with TRBJ1-4, with 7 bases aligning to TRBD1. The CDR3 totals 14 residues. V lost 3 bases to trimming and J lost 6 bases; unmatched junction nucleotides: 4. The germline gives CDR1 WSHSY, CDR2 SAAADI. The CDR3 reads CASSDRGLDEKLFF. The CDR3 coding sequence is TGCGCCAGCAGTGATAGGGGGCTGGATGAAAAACTGTTTTTT.

This chain uses TRBV7-2 with TRBJ1-6; D is ambiguous. This CDR3 contains 17 residues. V lost 5 bases to trimming and J lost 4 bases, with 18 bases between them. Looked up from germline, CDR1 is SGHTA and CDR2 is FQGNSA. CDR3 loop: CASSRRYPYQYNSPLHF. CDR3 DNA: TGTGCCAGCAGCCGCCGGTACCCTTATCAATATAATTCACCCCTCCACTTT.

The chain uses TRBV19 and TRBJ2-1; perhaps TRBD1 as D (7 bases). This CDR3 has 17 residues. V gave up 1 base and J gave up 5 bases, with 18 bases separating them. Germline V gene data show CDR1 as LNHDA and CDR2 as SQIVND (reference sequence). The CDR3 here is CASSIALGQRANNEQFF. DNA for the CDR3: TGTGCCAGTAGTATAGCTCTGGGACAGCGGGCAAACAATGAGCAGTTCTTC.

The chain is built from TRBV18 and TRBJ1-4, with 7 bases aligning to TRBD1. J was trimmed by 0 bases and V by 4 bases; bases with no gene match: 8. In germline, CDR1 is KGHSH, CDR2 LQKENI. CDR3 length: 17 amino acids. The CDR3, as DNA: TGTGCCAGCTCACTCACAGGGGCCGCCGCAACTAATGAAAAACTGTTTTTT. Its translation is CASSLTGAAATNEKLFF.

This clone was seen a few times. The chain combines TRBV4-1 with TRBJ1-5, with 9 positions matching TRBD1. The V and J ends lost 8 bases and 6 bases, in that order; junction bases with no gene match: 11. CDR1 MGHRA and CDR2 YSYEKL come from the germline V gene. The CDR3 extends over 15 amino acids. CDR3 sequence (DNA): TGCGCCAGCCGAAAAGATACAGGGGGCTTTCAGCCCCAGCATTTT. Translation: CASRKDTGGFQPQHF.

This clone was found a few times. The chain combines TRBV2 with TRBJ2-3, with no clear D. The CDR3 consists of 13 residues. Germline V gene data show CDR1 as SNHLY and CDR2 as FYNNEI. V was trimmed by 3 bases and J by 5 bases, leaving 9 bases between them. CDR3 nucleotides: TGTGCCAGCAGTGATCCAAGCGAAGATACGCAGTATTTT. This encodes CASSDPSEDTQYF.

The chain joins TRBV6-5 to TRBJ1-6, with a tentative D call TRBD1 (5 bases). The CDR3 spans 15 residues. The V gene's germline CDR1 is MNHEY and CDR2 SVGAGI. V was trimmed by 3 bases and J by 10 bases, leaving 16 bases between them. This CDR3 reads CASSYGAFQGSPLHF. As DNA, the CDR3 is TGTGCCAGCAGTTATGGGGCGTTCCAGGGATCACCCCTCCACTTT.

The gene calls are TRBV4-2 and TRBJ2-7; 10 nucleotides match TRBD2. The V gene end was trimmed by 0 bases and the J gene end by 2 bases; junction bases not matched to a gene: 10. The CDR3 is made up of 18 amino acids. Germline lookup yields CDR1 LGHNA and CDR2 YNFKEQ. This CDR3 is CASSQDSLAGAGAYEQYF. The CDR3 nucleotides are TGTGCCAGCAGCCAAGATAGCCTAGCGGGGGCCGGGGCCTACGAGCAGTACTTC.

In DNA, the CDR3 is TGTGCCAGCAGGGATAGCGGGAGCACAGATACGCAGTATTTT. Protein sequence: CASRDSGSTDTQYF. The J gene is TRBJ2-3, the V gene TRBV7-8; 7 nucleotides align to TRBD2. Germline CDR1 and CDR2: SGHVS and FQNEAQ. With 6 bases clipped from V and 0 bases from J, the junction kept 3 bases outside the gene matches. The CDR3 sequence is 14 residues long.

The V and J genes are TRBV5-1 and TRBJ2-2, with D perhaps matching TRBD1 (6 bases). The V end was cut by 0 bases, the J end by 6 bases, with 12 bases between. CDR3 length: 15 amino acids. Germline lookup yields CDR1 SGHRS and CDR2 YFSETQ. This CDR3 reads CASSLGQAGPGELFF. The CDR3 region has the DNA TGCGCCAGCAGCTTGGGACAGGCCGGTCCCGGGGAGCTGTTTTTT.

The chain is built from TRBV12-2 and TRBJ2-3; the table's D call TRBD1 went unverified against the DNA. TRBV12-2 is a recognized pseudogene. This CDR3 contains 16 residues. In DNA, the CDR3 is TGTGCAAGTCGCCACATGCGGGACAGGCTTACAGATACGCAGTATTTT. Residues: CASRHMRDRLTDTQYF.

J is TRBJ1-1 and V is TRBV19, with D perhaps TRBD1 (6 bases). Germline V gene data show CDR1 as LNHDA and CDR2 as SQIVND (reference sequence). The CDR3 sequence is 14 residues long. V lost 7 bases and J lost 3, with 15 bases in between. CDR3 DNA: TGTGCCAGTACCTTCAAGGGGGGGTACACTGAAGCTTTCTTT. This sequence encodes CASTFKGGYTEAFF.